The 19 T cell receptor beta chains below come from one sample, sequenced in a study of cytomegalovirus exposure and HLA in healthy donors. Sequencing was performed with immunoSEQ multiplex PCR; in TCRdb, only in-frame clones are kept and a portion is missing. The sample records 71,000 or so clones, 94% being singletons. The sample comprised PBMCs. These receptors all stem from a woman aged 18-30 years in good health and CMV-seronegative.

This clone has a handful of counts. The chain is built from TRBV29-1 and TRBJ2-7; TRBD2 matches 8 bases. CDR3 length: 16 amino acids. Germline CDR1 SQVTM, CDR2 ANQGSEA. V was pared by 4 bases and J by 0 bases, with 11 bases of the junction left unmatched. The CDR3 region is CSVGSWSGSSSYEQYF. CDR3 in DNA: TGCAGCGTTGGTAGCTGGAGCGGGAGTTCCTCCTACGAGCAGTACTTC.

The chain is built from TRBV5-1 and TRBJ2-2, with D possibly matching TRBD1 (6 bases). From germline, CDR1 is SGHRS and CDR2 YFSETQ. The CDR3 runs 14 residues. V was pared by 2 bases and J by 3 bases, with 8 bases between. CDR3 sequence reads: CASSLQGDTGELFF. The CDR3 DNA reads as TGCGCCAGCAGCTTACAGGGCGACACCGGGGAGCTGTTTTTT.

V usage is TRBV4-1 and J usage is TRBJ2-2; tentatively, D is TRBD1 (7 bases). CDR1 MGHRA and CDR2 YSYEKL come from the germline V gene. V was clipped by 1 base and J by 5 bases, with 11 bases between them. CDR3 length equals 15 residues. CDR3 bases: TGCGCCAGCAGCCAAGCGGCAGGGGGGACCGGGGAGCTGTTTTTT. Its translation is CASSQAAGGTGELFF.

The chain has TRBV30 and TRBJ1-1; 9 bases match TRBD1. V trimming: 5 bases; J trimming: 1 base; junction bases outside the gene matches: 5. This CDR3 contains 14 residues. Germline-derived CDR1 and CDR2 are GTSNPN and SVGIG (reference sequence). CDR3 sequence reads: CAWGDRVRNTEAFF. CDR3 coding DNA: TGTGCCTGGGGGGACAGGGTCCGGAACACTGAAGCTTTCTTT.

J is TRBJ2-7 and V is TRBV28; 7 bases match TRBD2. With 1 base clipped from V and 3 bases from J, the junction kept 6 bases outside the gene matches. Germline V gene lookup returns CDR1 MDHEN and CDR2 SYDVKM. The CDR3 is made up of 15 amino acids. CDR3 DNA sequence: TGTGCCAGCAGTTTATTATTCGGACTAGGCTACGAGCAGTACTTC. It codes for CASSLLFGLGYEQYF.

This sequence joins TRBV7-2 and TRBJ1-1; D not resolved. The length of the CDR3 is 13 residues. The V and J ends lost 4 bases and 8 bases respectively, with 14 bases between them. Germline-derived CDR1 and CDR2 are SGHTA and FQGNSA. The chain's CDR3 is CASSSRAGSEAFF. Written as DNA, the CDR3 is TGTGCCAGCAGCTCACGGGCGGGGTCAGAAGCTTTCTTT.

The V and J genes are TRBV19 and TRBJ2-7, with D possibly being TRBD1 (7 bases). Germline lookup yields CDR1 LNHDA and CDR2 SQIVND (reference sequence). With 3 bases removed from V and 6 bases from J, the gap between germline ends came to 15 bases. This CDR3 contains 14 residues. CDR3 sequence (DNA): TGTGCCAGTAGTATTCGGGGCCAGGGGGGCGAGCAGTACTTC. Translated: CASSIRGQGGEQYF.

The rearrangement joins TRBV9 to TRBJ2-3; TRBD2 is a possible D gene (6 bases). The CDR3 length is 12 residues. With 3 bases removed from V and 6 bases from J, the gap between germline ends came to 8 bases. Looked up from germline, CDR1 is SGDLS and CDR2 is YYNGEE. For the CDR3, the DNA is TGTGCCAGCAGCGGGGCGGGGGATACGCAGTATTTT. It specifies CASSGAGDTQYF.

This chain joins TRBV29-1 and TRBJ2-2; D not resolved. With 6 bases removed from V and 0 bases from J, the gap between germline ends came to 11 bases. CDR1 and CDR2 (germline): SQVTM, ANQGSEA. This CDR3 contains 14 residues. CDR3 region: CSVEYSTNTGELFF. As DNA, the CDR3 is TGCAGCGTGGAATACAGCACGAACACCGGGGAGCTGTTTTTT.

The V call is TRBV25-1, the J call TRBJ1-4; TRBD1 matches at 8 bases. CDR1 and CDR2 (germline): MGHDK, SYGVNS. V dropped 2 bases and J dropped 7; count of bases not matched to a gene: 9. The CDR3 has 16 amino acids. The CDR3 region is CASSENKGTGGEKLFF. The DNA of the CDR3 is TGTGCCAGCAGTGAAAATAAGGGCACAGGGGGTGAAAAACTGTTTTTT.

The chain recombines TRBV7-3 with TRBJ2-2; a possible D gene is TRBD2 (6 bases). Germline V gene sequence: CDR1 SGHTA, CDR2 FQGTGA. Trimming removed 2 bases at V and 1 base at J, with 14 bases between. This CDR3 spans 17 amino acids. CDR3: CASSLAPGLQNTGELFF. In nucleotides, the CDR3 is TGTGCCAGCAGCTTAGCCCCGGGACTTCAGAACACCGGGGAGCTGTTTTTT.

The chain links TRBV6-1 to TRBJ1-2; D is perhaps TRBD1 (6 bases). Germline V gene sequence: CDR1 MNHNS, CDR2 SASEGT. This CDR3 has 15 amino acids. With 4 bases removed from V and 0 bases from J, the gap between germline ends came to 12 bases. CDR3 protein: CASSARDITNYGYTF. The CDR3 nucleotides read TGTGCCAGCAGTGCCCGGGACATCACTAACTATGGCTACACCTTC.

This chain uses TRBV4-2 with TRBJ1-4; possible D gene TRBD1, 5 bases. This CDR3 contains 16 residues. The V end was cut by 2 bases, the J end by 1 base, with 11 bases between. From germline, CDR1 is LGHNA and CDR2 YNFKEQ. In nucleotides, the CDR3 is TGTGCCAGCAGCCAATACCCGGGGGGAACTAATGAAAAACTGTTTTTT. This translates into CASSQYPGGTNEKLFF.

This sequence joins TRBV7-2 and TRBJ1-1; no firm D call. Germline CDR1 and CDR2: SGHTA and FQGNSA. V dropped 1 base and J dropped 5 bases, with 11 bases sitting between them. This CDR3 region has 14 residues. This CDR3 is CASSLGVPGTEAFF. CDR3 sequence (DNA): TGTGCCAGCAGCTTAGGGGTGCCGGGAACTGAAGCTTTCTTT.

V gene TRBV4-2 combines with J gene TRBJ2-6; 10 bases line up with TRBD1. CDR1 LGHNA and CDR2 YNFKEQ come from the germline V gene. The CDR3 loop spans 18 amino acids. Germline trimming cut 4 bases from V and 0 bases from J; bases unmatched to any gene: 6. In DNA form, the CDR3 reads TGTGCCAGCAGCCGAAAGGACAGGGGGGGCTCTGGGGCCAACGTCCTGACTTTC. This encodes CASSRKDRGGSGANVLTF.

The V call is TRBV11-2, the J call TRBJ2-1, with 11 bases aligning to TRBD1. Germline CDR1 is SGHAT and CDR2 is FQNNGV. CDR3 length: 19 residues. J gave up 0 bases and V 4 bases, and 11 bases lay outside the gene matches. CDR3 amino acids: CASSSNRGQGDSSYNEQFF. CDR3 sequence (DNA): TGTGCCAGCAGCTCCAATCGGGGACAGGGGGACTCCTCCTACAATGAGCAGTTCTTC.

The chain recombines TRBV4-3 with TRBJ2-3; a weak D match, TRBD2 (6 bases). Germline CDR1 and CDR2: LGHNA and YSLEER. With 5 bases removed from V and 5 bases from J, the gap between germline ends came to 17 bases. The CDR3 loop spans 15 amino acids. CDR3 sequence (DNA): TGCGCCAGCAGCGAATCGGGACTCGAGGTAGATACGCAGTATTTT. This encodes CASSESGLEVDTQYF.

The V gene is TRBV18, the J gene TRBJ2-7; no clear D gene. The CDR3 contains 13 residues. Germline V gene data show CDR1 as KGHSH and CDR2 as LQKENI. The germline V and J ends were trimmed by 3 bases and 1 base, with 7 bases remaining between them. This chain's CDR3 is CASSPARSYEQYF. DNA of the CDR3: TGTGCCAGCTCACCGGCCAGGTCCTACGAGCAGTACTTC.

V and J are TRBV30 and TRBJ1-1; D is undetermined. V was clipped by 3 bases and J by 4 bases, with 12 bases between them. The CDR3 extends over 13 amino acids. Germline CDR1 and CDR2: GTSNPN and SVGIG (reference sequence). This CDR3 reads CAWRARGSTEAFF. CDR3 coding DNA: TGTGCCTGGAGAGCCCGGGGTTCCACTGAAGCTTTCTTT.